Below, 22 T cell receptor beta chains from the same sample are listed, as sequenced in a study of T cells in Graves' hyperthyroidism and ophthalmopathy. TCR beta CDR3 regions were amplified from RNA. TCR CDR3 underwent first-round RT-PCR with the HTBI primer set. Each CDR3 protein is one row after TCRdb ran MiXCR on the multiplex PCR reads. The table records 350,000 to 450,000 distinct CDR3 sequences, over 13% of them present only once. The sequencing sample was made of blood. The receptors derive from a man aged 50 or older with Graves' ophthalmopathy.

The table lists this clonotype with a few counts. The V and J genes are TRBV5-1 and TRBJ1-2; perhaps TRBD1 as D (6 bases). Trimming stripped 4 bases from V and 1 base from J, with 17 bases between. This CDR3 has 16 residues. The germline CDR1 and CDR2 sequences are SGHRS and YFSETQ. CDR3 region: CASSRGSGAGNYGYTF. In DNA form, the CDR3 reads TGCGCCAGCAGCCGCGGATCGGGGGCGGGTAACTATGGCTACACCTTC.

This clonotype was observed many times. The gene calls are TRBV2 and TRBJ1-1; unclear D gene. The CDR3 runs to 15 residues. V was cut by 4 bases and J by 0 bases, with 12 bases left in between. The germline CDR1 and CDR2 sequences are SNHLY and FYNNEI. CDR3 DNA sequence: TGTGCCAGCAGTGTCGAAGTAGGCATGAACACTGAAGCTTTCTTT. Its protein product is CASSVEVGMNTEAFF.

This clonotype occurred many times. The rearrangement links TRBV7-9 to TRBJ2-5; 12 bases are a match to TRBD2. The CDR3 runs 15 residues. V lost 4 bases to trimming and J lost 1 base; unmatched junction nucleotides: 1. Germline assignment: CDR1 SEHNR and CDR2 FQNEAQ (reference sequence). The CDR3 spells CASSSSGRAQETQYF. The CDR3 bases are TGTGCCAGCAGCTCTAGCGGGAGGGCCCAAGAGACCCAGTACTTC.

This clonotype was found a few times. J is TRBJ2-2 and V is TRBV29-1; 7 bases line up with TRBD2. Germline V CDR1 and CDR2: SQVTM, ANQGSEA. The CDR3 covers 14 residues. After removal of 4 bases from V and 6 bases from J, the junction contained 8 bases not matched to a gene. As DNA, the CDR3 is TGCAGCGTTGCTGGCGGGAGTAGGGCCGGGGAGCTGTTTTTT. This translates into CSVAGGSRAGELFF.

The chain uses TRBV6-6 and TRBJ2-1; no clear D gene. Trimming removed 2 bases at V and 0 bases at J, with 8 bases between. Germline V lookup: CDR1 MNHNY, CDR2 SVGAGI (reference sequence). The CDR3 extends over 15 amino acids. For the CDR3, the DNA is TGTGCCAGCAGTTACAGTTGGGCCTCCTACAATGAGCAGTTCTTC. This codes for CASSYSWASYNEQFF.

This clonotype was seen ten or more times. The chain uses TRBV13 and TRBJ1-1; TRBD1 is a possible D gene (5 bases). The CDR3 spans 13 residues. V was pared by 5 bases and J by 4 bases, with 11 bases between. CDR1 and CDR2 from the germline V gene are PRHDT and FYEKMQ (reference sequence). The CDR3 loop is CASSIQGITEAFF. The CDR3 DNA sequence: TGTGCCAGCAGCATCCAGGGTATCACTGAAGCTTTCTTT. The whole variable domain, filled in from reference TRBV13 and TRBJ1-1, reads AAGVIQSPRHLIKEKRETATLKCYPIPRHDTVYWYQQGPGQDPQFLISFYEKMQSDKGSIPDRFSAQQFSDYHSELNMSSLELGDSALYFCASSIQGITEAFFGQGTRLTVV.

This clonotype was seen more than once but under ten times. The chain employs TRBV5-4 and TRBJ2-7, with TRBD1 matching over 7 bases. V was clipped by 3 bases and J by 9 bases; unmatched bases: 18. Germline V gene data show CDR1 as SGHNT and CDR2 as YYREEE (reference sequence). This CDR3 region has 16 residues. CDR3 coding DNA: TGTGCCAGCAGCTCAAAATCCGGGACAGTGACCCCACGGCAGTACTTC. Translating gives CASSSKSGTVTPRQYF.

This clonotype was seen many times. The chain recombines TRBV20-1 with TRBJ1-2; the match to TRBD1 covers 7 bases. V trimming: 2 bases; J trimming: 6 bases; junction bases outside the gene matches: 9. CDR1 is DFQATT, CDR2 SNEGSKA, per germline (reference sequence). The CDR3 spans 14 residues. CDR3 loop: CSARSLGQGDGYTF. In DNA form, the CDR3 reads TGCAGTGCTAGAAGTTTGGGGCAGGGGGATGGCTACACCTTC.

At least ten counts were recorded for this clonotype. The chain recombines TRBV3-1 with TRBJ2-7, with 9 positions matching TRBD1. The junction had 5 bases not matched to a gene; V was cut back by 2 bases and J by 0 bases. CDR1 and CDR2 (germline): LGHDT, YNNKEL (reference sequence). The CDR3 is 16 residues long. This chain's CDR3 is CASSQMGTGSSYEQYF. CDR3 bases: TGTGCCAGCAGCCAAATGGGGACAGGGAGCTCCTACGAGCAGTACTTC.

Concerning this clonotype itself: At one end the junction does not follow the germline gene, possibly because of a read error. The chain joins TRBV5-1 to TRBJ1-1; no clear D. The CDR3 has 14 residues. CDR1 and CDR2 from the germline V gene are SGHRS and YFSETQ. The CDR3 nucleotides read TGTGCCAGCAGCCTGGCCTCACGGAACACTGAAGCTTTCTTT. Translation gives CASSLASRNTEAFF. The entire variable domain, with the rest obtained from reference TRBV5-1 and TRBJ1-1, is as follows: KAGVTQTPRYLIKTRGQQVTLSCSPISGHRSVSWYQQTPGQGLQFLFEYFSETQRNKGNFPGRFSGRQFSNSRSEMNVSTLELGDSALYLCASSLASRNTEAFFGQGTRLTVV.

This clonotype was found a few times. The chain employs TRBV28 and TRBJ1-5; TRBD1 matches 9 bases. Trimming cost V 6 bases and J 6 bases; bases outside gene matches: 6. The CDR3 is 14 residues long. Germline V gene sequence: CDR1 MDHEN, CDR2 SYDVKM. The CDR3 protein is CASRTGQGSQPQHF. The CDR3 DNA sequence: TGTGCCAGCAGGACGGGACAGGGAAGTCAGCCCCAGCATTTT.

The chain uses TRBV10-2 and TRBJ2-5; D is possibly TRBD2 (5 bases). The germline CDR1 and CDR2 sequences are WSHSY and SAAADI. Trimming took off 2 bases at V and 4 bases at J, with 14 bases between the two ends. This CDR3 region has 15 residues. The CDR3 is CASSEGSIYGETQYF. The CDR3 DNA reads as TGCGCCAGCAGTGAGGGGAGTATTTATGGAGAGACCCAGTACTTC.

CDR3 sequence (DNA): TGTGCCTGGAGTACGGGACTAGCGGGAGCAGATACGCAGTATTTT. This codes for CAWSTGLAGADTQYF. V gene TRBV30 combines with J gene TRBJ2-3; 14 nucleotides match TRBD2. The CDR3 spans 15 residues. Germline V gene sequence: CDR1 GTSNPN, CDR2 SVGIG (reference sequence). Germline trimming cut 2 bases from V and 4 bases from J; bases unmatched to any gene: 2.

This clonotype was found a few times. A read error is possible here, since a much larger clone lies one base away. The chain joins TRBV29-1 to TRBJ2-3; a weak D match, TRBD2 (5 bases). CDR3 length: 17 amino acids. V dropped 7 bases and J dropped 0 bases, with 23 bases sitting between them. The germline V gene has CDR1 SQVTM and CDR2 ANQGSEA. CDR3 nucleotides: TGCAGCGCTGGATTTCTTGGGTCAGGAGGTAGCACAGATACGCAGTATTTT. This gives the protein CSAGFLGSGGSTDTQYF.

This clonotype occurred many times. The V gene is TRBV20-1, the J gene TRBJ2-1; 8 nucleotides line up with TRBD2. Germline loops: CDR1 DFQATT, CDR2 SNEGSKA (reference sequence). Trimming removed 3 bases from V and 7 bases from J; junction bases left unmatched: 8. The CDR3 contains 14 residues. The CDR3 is CSASGGRMGNEQFF. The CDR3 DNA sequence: TGCAGTGCTAGTGGCGGGAGGATGGGGAATGAGCAGTTCTTC.

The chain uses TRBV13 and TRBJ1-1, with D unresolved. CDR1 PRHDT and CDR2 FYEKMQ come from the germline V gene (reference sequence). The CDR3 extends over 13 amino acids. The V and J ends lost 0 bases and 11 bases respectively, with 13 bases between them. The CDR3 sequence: CASSLGRRAGAFF. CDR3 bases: TGTGCCAGCAGCTTAGGCCGGAGGGCGGGTGCTTTCTTT.

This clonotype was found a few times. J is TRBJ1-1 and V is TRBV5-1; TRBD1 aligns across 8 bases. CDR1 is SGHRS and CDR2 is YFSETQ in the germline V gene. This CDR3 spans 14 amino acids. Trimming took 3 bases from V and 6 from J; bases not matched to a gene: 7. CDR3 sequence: CASSSGQEVPEAFF. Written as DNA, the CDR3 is TGCGCCAGCAGCTCGGGACAGGAAGTTCCTGAAGCTTTCTTT.

The CDR3 DNA follows: TGTGCCAGCAGTTTAGGGGCTAGCGGCAATGAGCAGTTCTTC. As protein: CASSLGASGNEQFF. The chain combines TRBV12-3 or TRBV12-4 with TRBJ2-1, with 7 bases that match TRBD2. J lost 6 bases, V lost 1 base, and 3 bases had no gene match. CDR3 length: 14 residues.

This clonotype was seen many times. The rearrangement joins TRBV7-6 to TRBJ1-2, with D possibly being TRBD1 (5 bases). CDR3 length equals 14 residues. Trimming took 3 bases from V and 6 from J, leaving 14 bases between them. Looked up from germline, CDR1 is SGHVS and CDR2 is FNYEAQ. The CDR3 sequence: CASSFQGPSDGYTF. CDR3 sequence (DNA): TGTGCCAGCAGCTTCCAGGGTCCCTCCGATGGCTACACCTTC.

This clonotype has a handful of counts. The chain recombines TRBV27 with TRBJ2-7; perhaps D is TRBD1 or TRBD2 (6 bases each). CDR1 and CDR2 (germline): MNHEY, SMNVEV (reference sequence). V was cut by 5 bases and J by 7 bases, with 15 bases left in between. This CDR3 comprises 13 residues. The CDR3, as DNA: TGTGCCAGCAGTCACAGGGACTGGCGGGAGCAGTACTTC. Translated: CASSHRDWREQYF.

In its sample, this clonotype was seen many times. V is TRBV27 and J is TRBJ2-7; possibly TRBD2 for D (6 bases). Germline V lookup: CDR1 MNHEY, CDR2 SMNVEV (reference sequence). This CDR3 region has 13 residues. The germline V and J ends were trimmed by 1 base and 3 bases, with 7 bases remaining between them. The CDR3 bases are TGTGCCAGCAGTTTATTGGGAGGCTACGAGCAGTACTTC. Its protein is CASSLLGGYEQYF.

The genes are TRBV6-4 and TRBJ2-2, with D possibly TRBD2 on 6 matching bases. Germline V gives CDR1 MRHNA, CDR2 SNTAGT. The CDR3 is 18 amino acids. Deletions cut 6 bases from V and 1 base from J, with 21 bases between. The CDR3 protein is CASSPRAIWRENTGELFF. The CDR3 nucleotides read TGTGCCAGCAGCCCCCGAGCGATATGGCGGGAGAACACCGGGGAGCTGTTTTTT.